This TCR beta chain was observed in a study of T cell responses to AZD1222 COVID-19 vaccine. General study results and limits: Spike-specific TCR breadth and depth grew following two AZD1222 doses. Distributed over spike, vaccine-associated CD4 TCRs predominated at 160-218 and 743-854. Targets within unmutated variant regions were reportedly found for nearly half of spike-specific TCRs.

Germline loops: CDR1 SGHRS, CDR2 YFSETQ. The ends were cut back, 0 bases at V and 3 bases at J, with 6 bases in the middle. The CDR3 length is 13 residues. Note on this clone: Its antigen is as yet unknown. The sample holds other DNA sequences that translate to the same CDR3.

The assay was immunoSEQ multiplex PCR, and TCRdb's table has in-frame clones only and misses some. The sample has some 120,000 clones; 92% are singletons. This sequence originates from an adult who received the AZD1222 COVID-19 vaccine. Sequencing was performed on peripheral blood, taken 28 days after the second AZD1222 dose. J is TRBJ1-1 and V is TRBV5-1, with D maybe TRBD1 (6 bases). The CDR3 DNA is TGCGCCAGCAGCTTGGCAGGGGACACTGAAGCTTTCTTT. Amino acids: CASSLAGDTEAFF.